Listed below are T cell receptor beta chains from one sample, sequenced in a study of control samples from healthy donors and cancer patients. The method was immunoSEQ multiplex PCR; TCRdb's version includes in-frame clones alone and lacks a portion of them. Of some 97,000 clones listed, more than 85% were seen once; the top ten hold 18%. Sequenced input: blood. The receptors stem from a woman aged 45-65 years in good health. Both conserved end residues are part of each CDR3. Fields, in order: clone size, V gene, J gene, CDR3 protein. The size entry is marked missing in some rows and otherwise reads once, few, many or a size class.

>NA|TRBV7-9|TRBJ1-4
CASSPEQLATNEKLFF
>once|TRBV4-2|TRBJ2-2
CASSLRQGDTGELFF
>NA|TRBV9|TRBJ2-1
CASSVTDSYNEQFF
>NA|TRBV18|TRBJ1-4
CASSPPIGAGEKLFF
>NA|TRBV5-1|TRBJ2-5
CASSLPRGGSETQYF
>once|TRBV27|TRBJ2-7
CASRPLSTKSSYEQYF
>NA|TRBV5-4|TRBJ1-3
CASSSGTAGNTIYF
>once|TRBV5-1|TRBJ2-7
CASSLAAALIYEQYF
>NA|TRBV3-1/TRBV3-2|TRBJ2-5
CASSQKGTGQLSQETQYF
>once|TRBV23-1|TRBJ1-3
CASSRDTGGFGNTIYF
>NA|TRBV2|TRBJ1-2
CASRDGDRGWGYTF